The 3 T cell receptor beta chains presented below share a single source sample, sequenced in a study of graft-versus-host responses after intestinal transplantation. Measured with immunoSEQ multiplex PCR; TCRdb has only the in-frame clones, and not every one. Of roughly 70,000 clones in the sample, roughly 92% were seen once. The sample in question was bone marrow, obtained around 720 days after intestinal transplantation. The receptor source for this set is a human patient who received an intestinal transplant, so some T cells may come from the graft donor.

The chain has TRBV14 and TRBJ2-5; no firm D call. With 2 bases removed from V and 5 bases from J, the gap between germline ends came to 9 bases. The CDR3 is 13 amino acids. The germline gives CDR1 SGHDN, CDR2 FVKESK. CDR3: CASSQPPWETQYF. For the CDR3, the DNA is TGTGCCAGCAGCCAACCCCCCTGGGAGACCCAGTACTTC.

The J gene is TRBJ2-4, the V gene TRBV20-1; tentatively, D is TRBD2 (5 bases). Germline lookup yields CDR1 DFQATT and CDR2 SNEGSKA (reference sequence). This CDR3 spans 11 amino acids. Trimming cost V 7 bases and J 8 bases, with 12 bases left between them. CDR3: CSVTSGDIQYF. In DNA, the CDR3 is TGCAGTGTCACTAGTGGTGACATTCAGTACTTC.

The rearrangement uses TRBV7-9 and TRBJ1-5; tentatively, D is TRBD1 (6 bases). The CDR3 totals 16 residues. Germline V gives CDR1 SEHNR, CDR2 FQNEAQ (reference sequence). With 3 bases removed from V and 0 bases from J, the gap between germline ends came to 12 bases. CDR3 DNA sequence: TGTGCCAGCAGCTTGGGTACAGGGCATAGCAATCAGCCCCAGCATTTT. This sequence encodes CASSLGTGHSNQPQHF.